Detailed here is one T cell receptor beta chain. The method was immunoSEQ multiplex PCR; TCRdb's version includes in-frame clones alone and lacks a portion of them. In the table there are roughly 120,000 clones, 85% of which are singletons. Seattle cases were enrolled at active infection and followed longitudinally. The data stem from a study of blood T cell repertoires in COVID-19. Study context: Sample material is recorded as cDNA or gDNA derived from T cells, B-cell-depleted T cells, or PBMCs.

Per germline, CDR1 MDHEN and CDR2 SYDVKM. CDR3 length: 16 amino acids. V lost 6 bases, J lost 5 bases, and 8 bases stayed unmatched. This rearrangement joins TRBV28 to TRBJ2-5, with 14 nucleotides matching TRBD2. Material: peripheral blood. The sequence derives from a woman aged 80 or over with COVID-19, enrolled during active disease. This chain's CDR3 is CASSQGLAGVGETQYF. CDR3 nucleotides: TGTGCCAGCAGCCAGGGACTAGCGGGAGTTGGGGAGACCCAGTACTTC.